This T cell receptor (beta chain) was observed in a study of monozygotic twins with inflammatory bowel disease. Study-level results: Compared with healthy co-twins, IBD patients showed reduced TCRbeta repertoire diversity by inverse Simpson. Reduced clonotype sharing with other individuals was observed in IBD patients relative to healthy twins, especially with disease activity.

Donors each contributed one blood sample measuring 2 to 2.5 ml. Concerning this clonotype: What it binds is unknown.

The UMIs carried a 6-nucleotide sample barcode, and they were added by template switching. TCRdb processed the 5' RACE reads again and assigns one entry to each CDR3 protein, with no DNA. In all, the sample yields about 41,000 distinct CDR3 sequences. The sample was blood. The receptor comes from a human donor with ulcerative colitis or Crohn's disease, or a healthy co-twin of an affected twin (not recorded which).

CDR3 sequence: CASSFWDGLGDTEAFF. The chain recombines TRBV12-3 or TRBV12-4 with TRBJ1-1; the TCRdb call, TRBD1, lacks DNA for checking. The CDR3 extends over 16 amino acids.